One sample yielded the 23 T cell receptor beta chains listed below, sequenced in a study of early T cells in non-severe SARS-CoV-2 infection. Each CDR3 protein gets one entry after TCRdb re-called the 5' RACE reads with MiXCR. The table shows about 67,000 distinct CDR3 sequences, with about 9.9% occurring only once. The material sequenced was whole blood. The receptor set was obtained from an adult who was a healthcare worker with PCR-confirmed SARS-CoV-2 infection or an uninfected control (not recorded which).

Concerning this clonotype: A junction boundary mismatches the germline segment, possibly from a read error. The rearrangement uses TRBV7-9 and TRBJ2-2; D is unclear. This CDR3 is built from 14 residues. Per the germline V gene, CDR1 is SEHNR and CDR2 is FQNEAQ (reference sequence). The CDR3 here is CASSLVTNPGELFF. The CDR3, as DNA: TGTGCCAGCAGCTTAGTGACGAACCCCGGGGAGCTGTTTTTT.

This clonotype was observed many times. The chain uses TRBV2 and TRBJ1-5; D gene uncertain. In germline, CDR1 is SNHLY, CDR2 FYNNEI. This CDR3 contains 13 residues. The ends were cut back, 7 bases at V and 7 bases at J, with 14 bases in the middle. This CDR3 reads CASKRFVWQPQHF. The CDR3 DNA reads TGTGCCAGCAAAAGGTTCGTGTGGCAGCCCCAGCATTTT.

This clonotype was detected many times. The chain couples TRBV29-1 to TRBJ2-7; 7 positions match TRBD1. Germline V lookup: CDR1 SQVTM, CDR2 ANQGSEA. CDR3 length: 12 amino acids. Trimming removed 6 bases from V and 3 bases from J; junction bases left unmatched: 5. This CDR3 reads CSVRQGYYEQYF. CDR3 sequence (DNA): TGCAGCGTGCGACAGGGCTACTACGAGCAGTACTTC.

This clonotype was picked up many times. The chain couples TRBV3-1 to TRBJ2-2, with D tentatively TRBD2 (6 bases). V was clipped by 0 bases and J by 4 bases, with 9 bases between them. In germline, CDR1 is LGHDT, CDR2 YNNKEL (reference sequence). This CDR3 has 15 residues. The CDR3 bases are TGTGCCAGCAGCCAAGATTGGAGGGGCACCGGGGAGCTGTTTTTT. It encodes CASSQDWRGTGELFF.

This clonotype was seen at least ten times. The chain employs TRBV12-3 or TRBV12-4 and TRBJ1-1, with 8 nucleotides matching TRBD1. CDR3 length: 14 amino acids. Trimming cost V 6 bases and J 6 bases; bases outside gene matches: 9. CDR3 DNA sequence: TGTGCCAGCAGGTCCACAGGGGGTCGGGCTGAAGCTTTCTTT. It encodes CASRSTGGRAEAFF.

The rearrangement links TRBV5-1 to TRBJ1-1; D is undetermined. The CDR3 runs 14 residues. Germline-derived CDR1 and CDR2 are SGHRS and YFSETQ. V was clipped by 3 bases and J by 0 bases, with 9 bases between them. CDR3 nucleotides: TGCGCCAGCAGCTCGGGAATCATGAACACTGAAGCTTTCTTT. It encodes CASSSGIMNTEAFF.

This clonotype was detected a few times. V gene TRBV7-3 combines with J gene TRBJ2-2; no reliable D call. With 5 bases removed from V and 3 bases from J, the gap between germline ends came to 13 bases. CDR1 is SGHTA and CDR2 is FQGTGA in the germline V gene. The CDR3 runs 15 residues. DNA of the CDR3: TGTGCCAGCAGCCAGACCGGGCCCTACACCGGGGAGCTGTTTTTT. Amino acid sequence: CASSQTGPYTGELFF.

Ten or more counts support this clonotype. The chain employs TRBV6-5 and TRBJ1-1; D unclear. The CDR3 contains 14 residues. V was cut by 7 bases and J by 1 base, with 13 bases left in between. CDR1 is MNHEY, CDR2 SVGAGI, per germline. CDR3 region: CASTLLHGNTEAFF. Written as DNA, the CDR3 is TGTGCCAGCACCCTTCTTCACGGGAACACTGAAGCTTTCTTT.

V is TRBV5-1 and J is TRBJ2-3, with D maybe TRBD1 (5 bases). This CDR3 is 12 amino acids long. The V and J ends lost 1 base and 6 bases respectively, with 6 bases between them. The germline CDR1 and CDR2 sequences are SGHRS and YFSETQ. For the CDR3, the DNA is TGCGCCAGCAGCTTGTCAGGGGATACGCAGTATTTT. It translates to CASSLSGDTQYF.

This clonotype came up many times. This rearrangement joins TRBV7-9 to TRBJ1-1; possibly TRBD1 for D (6 bases). V lost 5 bases, J lost 1 base, and 17 bases lay in between. Per germline, CDR1 SEHNR and CDR2 FQNEAQ (reference sequence). The CDR3 has 16 amino acids. CDR3 in DNA: TGTGCCAGCAGCCCGAAAGGGCTAGGGGGGAACACTGAAGCTTTCTTT. Its protein product is CASSPKGLGGNTEAFF.

This clonotype was observed a handful of times. The V call is TRBV18, the J call TRBJ2-1; the match to TRBD1 covers 8 bases. This CDR3 has 15 amino acids. Trimming cost V 6 bases and J 0 bases; bases outside gene matches: 4. CDR1 is KGHSH and CDR2 is LQKENI in the germline V gene. CDR3 nucleotides: TGTGCCAGCTCCTGGACAGGGAGCTCCTACAATGAGCAGTTCTTC. This translates into CASSWTGSSYNEQFF.

The genes are TRBV28 and TRBJ2-7; 9 bases are a match to TRBD1. The CDR3 sequence is 12 residues long. CDR1 is MDHEN, CDR2 SYDVKM, per germline. The J segment lost 6 bases and the V segment lost 8 bases, leaving 5 bases of the junction unmatched. CDR3 residues: CASQDRGREQYF. Written as DNA, the CDR3 is TGTGCCAGCCAGGACAGGGGCCGCGAGCAGTACTTC.

The gene calls are TRBV5-1 and TRBJ2-1; 8 positions agree with TRBD1. Trimming took 4 bases from V and 5 from J; bases not matched to a gene: 8. The CDR3 is 15 residues long. Germline V CDR1 and CDR2: SGHRS, YFSETQ. Written as DNA, the CDR3 is TGCGCCAGCAGCCTCGGACAGGGAGGAAACAATGAGCAGTTCTTC. It is translated as CASSLGQGGNNEQFF.

This clonotype was seen a few times. The chain is built from TRBV3-1 and TRBJ1-2; TRBD1 aligns across 7 bases. CDR1 and CDR2 from the germline V gene are LGHDT and YNNKEL (reference sequence). There are 13 residues in the CDR3. J gave up 3 bases and V 7 bases, and 5 bases lay outside the gene matches. CDR3 protein: CASTRTGYYGYTF. In DNA form, the CDR3 reads TGTGCCAGCACCCGGACAGGCTACTATGGCTACACCTTC.

This clonotype was recorded many times. The chain has TRBV6-5 and TRBJ2-1; D gene uncertain. The CDR3 totals 14 residues. Between the trimmed V and J ends, which lost 6 bases and 3 bases, there was a span of 12 bases. Germline V gives CDR1 MNHEY, CDR2 SVGAGI. CDR3: CASRGLGIYNEQFF. CDR3 sequence (DNA): TGTGCCAGCAGGGGCTTGGGGATCTACAATGAGCAGTTCTTC.

At least ten counts were recorded for this clonotype. The chain recombines TRBV20-1 with TRBJ2-2; 8 nucleotides line up with TRBD1. The CDR3 is made up of 14 amino acids. V was pared by 4 bases and J by 1 base, with 2 bases of the junction left unmatched. Germline assignment: CDR1 DFQATT and CDR2 SNEGSKA (reference sequence). DNA of the CDR3: TGCAGTGCTATGGACAGGGAGAACACCGGGGAGCTGTTTTTT. This codes for CSAMDRENTGELFF.

Many counts were recorded for this clonotype. This chain links TRBV5-1 with TRBJ2-7, with TRBD1 matching over 9 bases. The V gene end was trimmed by 2 bases and the J gene end by 6 bases; junction bases not matched to a gene: 6. Germline V gives CDR1 SGHRS, CDR2 YFSETQ. This CDR3 is 14 amino acids long. CDR3 bases: TGCGCCAGCAGCTTCTGGGACAGGGCCTTCGAGCAGTACTTC. It yields the protein CASSFWDRAFEQYF. The full variable domain, in which reference TRBV5-1 and TRBJ2-7 provide the parts outside the CDR3, is KAGVTQTPRYLIKTRGQQVTLSCSPISGHRSVSWYQQTPGQGLQFLFEYFSETQRNKGNFPGRFSGRQFSNSRSEMNVSTLELGDSALYLCASSFWDRAFEQYFGPGTRLTVT.

The chain links TRBV7-9 to TRBJ1-2; D is perhaps TRBD1 (5 bases). Trimming cost V 4 bases and J 7 bases, with 16 bases left between them. Germline CDR1 is SEHNR and CDR2 is FQNEAQ (reference sequence). The length of the CDR3 is 14 residues. Written as DNA, the CDR3 is TGTGCCAGCAGCTCCCGTTACGGGACGAGTGGCTACACCTTC. Amino acid sequence: CASSSRYGTSGYTF. Full variable domain (outside the CDR3, taken from reference TRBV7-9 and TRBJ1-2): DTGVSQNPRHKITKRGQNVTFRCDPISEHNRLYWYRQTLGQGPEFLTYFQNEAQLEKSRLLSDRFSAERPKGSFSTLEIQRTEQGDSAMYLCASSSRYGTSGYTFGSGTRLTVV.

This clonotype was detected many times. J is TRBJ2-7 and V is TRBV15, with a tentative D call TRBD2 (6 bases). V was cut by 4 bases and J by 3 bases, with 13 bases left in between. The CDR3 extends over 14 amino acids. CDR1 LNHNV and CDR2 YYDKDF come from the germline V gene (reference sequence). The CDR3 reads CATSTEGPYYEQYF. Written as DNA, the CDR3 is TGTGCCACCAGCACGGAGGGGCCCTACTACGAGCAGTACTTC.

There are many counts of this clonotype. The rearrangement uses TRBV6-1 and TRBJ2-3; tentative D call: TRBD1 (6 bases). CDR1 is MNHNS and CDR2 is SASEGT in the germline V gene. The CDR3 loop spans 16 amino acids. V lost 6 bases and J 0 bases, leaving 16 bases between the germline ends. This chain's CDR3 is CASSPVGAVSTDTQYF. The CDR3 coding sequence is TGTGCCAGCAGCCCGGTGGGGGCGGTGAGCACAGATACGCAGTATTTT.

This clonotype was detected ten times or more. V usage is TRBV5-1 and J usage is TRBJ2-2; D is tentatively TRBD1 or TRBD2 (5 bases each). Trimming removed 5 bases at V and 1 base at J, with 9 bases between. Germline V gives CDR1 SGHRS, CDR2 YFSETQ. This CDR3 has 14 residues. CDR3 sequence (DNA): TGCGCCAGCAGAGGGGAGCTGAACACCGGGGAGCTGTTTTTT. It is translated as CASRGELNTGELFF. Complete variable domain (other parts from reference TRBV5-1 and TRBJ2-2): KAGVTQTPRYLIKTRGQQVTLSCSPISGHRSVSWYQQTPGQGLQFLFEYFSETQRNKGNFPGRFSGRQFSNSRSEMNVSTLELGDSALYLCASRGELNTGELFFGEGSRLTVL.

In its sample, this clonotype was seen many times. The V call is TRBV19, the J call TRBJ1-4, with a weak D call TRBD1 (5 bases). From germline, CDR1 is LNHDA and CDR2 SQIVND (reference sequence). The V and J ends lost 5 bases and 3 bases respectively, with 10 bases between them. This CDR3 spans 14 amino acids. This CDR3 is CASSPQGANEKLFF. The CDR3 DNA sequence: TGTGCCAGTAGTCCCCAGGGCGCTAATGAAAAACTGTTTTTT. Together with reference TRBV19 and TRBJ1-4, the CDR3 gives the full variable domain: DGGITQSPKYLFRKEGQNVTLSCEQNLNHDAMYWYRQDPGQGLRLIYYSQIVNDFQKGDIAEGYSVSREKKESFPLTVTSAQKNPTAFYLCASSPQGANEKLFFGSGTQLSVL.

There are many counts of this clonotype. The V call is TRBV7-3, the J call TRBJ2-3; D is uncertain. Germline loops: CDR1 SGHTA, CDR2 FQGTGA. V was pared by 5 bases and J by 3 bases, with 3 bases between. The CDR3 is 11 amino acids. The CDR3 is CASSRTDTQYF. The DNA of the CDR3 is TGTGCCAGCAGCCGGACAGATACGCAGTATTTT.